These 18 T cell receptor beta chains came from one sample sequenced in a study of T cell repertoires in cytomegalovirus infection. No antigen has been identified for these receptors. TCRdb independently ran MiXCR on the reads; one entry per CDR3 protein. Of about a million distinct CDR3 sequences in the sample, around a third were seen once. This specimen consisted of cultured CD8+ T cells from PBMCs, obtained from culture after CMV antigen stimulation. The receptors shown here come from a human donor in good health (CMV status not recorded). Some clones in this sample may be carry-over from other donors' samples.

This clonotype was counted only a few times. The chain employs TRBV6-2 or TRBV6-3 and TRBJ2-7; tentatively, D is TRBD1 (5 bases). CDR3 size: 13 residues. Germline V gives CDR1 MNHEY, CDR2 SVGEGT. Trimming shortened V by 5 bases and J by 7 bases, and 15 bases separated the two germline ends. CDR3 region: CASSLRQNWEQYV. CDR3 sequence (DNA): TGTGCCAGCAGTCTCCGACAGAACTGGGAGCAGTACGTC.

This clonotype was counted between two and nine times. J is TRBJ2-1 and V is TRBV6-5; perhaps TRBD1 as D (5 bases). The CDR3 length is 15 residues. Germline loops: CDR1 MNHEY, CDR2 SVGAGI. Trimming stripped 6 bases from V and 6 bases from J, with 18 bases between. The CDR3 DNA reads TGTGCCAGCAGCAGCGACAGACCCGGGCGCAATGAGCAGTTCTTC. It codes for CASSSDRPGRNEQFF.

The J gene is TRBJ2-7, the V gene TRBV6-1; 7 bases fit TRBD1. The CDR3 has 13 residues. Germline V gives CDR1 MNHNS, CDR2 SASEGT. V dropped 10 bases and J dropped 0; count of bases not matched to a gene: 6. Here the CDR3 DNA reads TGTGCCACCAGGACAGGAGGCTCCTACGAGCAGTACGTC. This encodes CATRTGGSYEQYV.

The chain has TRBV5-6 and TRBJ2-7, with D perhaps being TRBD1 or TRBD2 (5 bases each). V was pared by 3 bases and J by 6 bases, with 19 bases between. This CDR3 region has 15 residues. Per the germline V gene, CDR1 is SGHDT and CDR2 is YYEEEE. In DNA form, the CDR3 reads TGTGCCAGCAGCTCCGACCGGAGAGGGGCTCGCGAGCAGTACTTC. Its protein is CASSSDRRGAREQYF.

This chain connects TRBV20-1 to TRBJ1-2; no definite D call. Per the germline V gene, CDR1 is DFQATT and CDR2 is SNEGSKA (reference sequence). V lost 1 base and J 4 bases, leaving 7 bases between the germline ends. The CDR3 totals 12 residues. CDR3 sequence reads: CSARVTFYGYTF. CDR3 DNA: TGCAGTGCTAGAGTAACCTTCTATGGCTACACCTTC.

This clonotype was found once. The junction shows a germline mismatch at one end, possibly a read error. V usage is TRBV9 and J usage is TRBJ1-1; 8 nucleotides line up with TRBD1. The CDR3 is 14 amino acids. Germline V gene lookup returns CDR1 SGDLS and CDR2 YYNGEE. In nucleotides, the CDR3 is TGTGCCAGCAGCGTCGGACAGGGAAACAGTGAAGCTTTCTTT. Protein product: CASSVGQGNSEAFF.

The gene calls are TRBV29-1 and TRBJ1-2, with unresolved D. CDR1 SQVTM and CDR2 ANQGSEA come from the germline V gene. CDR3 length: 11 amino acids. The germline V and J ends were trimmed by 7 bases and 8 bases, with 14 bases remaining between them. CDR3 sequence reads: CSGGPSGGYTF. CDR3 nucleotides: TGCAGCGGTGGTCCCAGCGGCGGCTACACCTTC.

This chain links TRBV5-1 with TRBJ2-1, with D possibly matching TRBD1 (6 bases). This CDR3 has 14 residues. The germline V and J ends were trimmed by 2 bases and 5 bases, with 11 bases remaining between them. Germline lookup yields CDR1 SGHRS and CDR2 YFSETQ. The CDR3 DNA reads TGCGCCAGCAGCTTTCCTACAGGGAACAATGAGCAGTTCTTC. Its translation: CASSFPTGNNEQFF.

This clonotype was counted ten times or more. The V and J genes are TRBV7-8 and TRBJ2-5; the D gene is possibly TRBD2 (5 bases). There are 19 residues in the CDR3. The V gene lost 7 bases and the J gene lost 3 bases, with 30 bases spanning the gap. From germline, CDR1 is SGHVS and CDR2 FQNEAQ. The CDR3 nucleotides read TGTGCCAGCACCTCCAGTTTAAGGGTAGCGAGAGGGTTAGAAGAGACCCAGTACTTC. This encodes CASTSSLRVARGLEETQYF.

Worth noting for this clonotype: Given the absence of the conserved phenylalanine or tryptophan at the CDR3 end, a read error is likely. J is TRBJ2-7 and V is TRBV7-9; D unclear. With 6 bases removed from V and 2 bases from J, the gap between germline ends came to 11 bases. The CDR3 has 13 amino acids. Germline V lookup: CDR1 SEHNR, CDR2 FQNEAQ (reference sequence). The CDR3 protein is CASSRTETYEQYI. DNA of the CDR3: TGTGCCAGCAGTCGGACGGAGACCTACGAGCAGTACATC.

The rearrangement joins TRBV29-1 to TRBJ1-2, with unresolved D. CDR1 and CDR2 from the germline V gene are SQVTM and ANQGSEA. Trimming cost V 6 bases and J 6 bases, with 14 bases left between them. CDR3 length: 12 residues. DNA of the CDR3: TGCAGCGTGGGTGAGGAGAAGGATGGCTACACCTTC. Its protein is CSVGEEKDGYTF.

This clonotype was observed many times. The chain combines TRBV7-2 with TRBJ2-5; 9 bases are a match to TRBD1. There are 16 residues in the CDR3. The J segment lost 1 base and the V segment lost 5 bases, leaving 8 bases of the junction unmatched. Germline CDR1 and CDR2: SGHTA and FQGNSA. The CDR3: CASSPTGQGVQETQYF. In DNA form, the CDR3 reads TGTGCCAGCAGCCCGACGGGACAGGGAGTCCAAGAGACCCAGTACTTC.

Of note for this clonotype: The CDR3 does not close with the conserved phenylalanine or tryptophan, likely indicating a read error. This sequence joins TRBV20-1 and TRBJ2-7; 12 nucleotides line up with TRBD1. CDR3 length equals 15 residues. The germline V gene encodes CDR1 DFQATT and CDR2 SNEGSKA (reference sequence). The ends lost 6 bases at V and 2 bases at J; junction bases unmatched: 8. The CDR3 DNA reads TGCAGTGCCCGGGACAGGGGGCGAGGGACCTACGAGCAGTACTCC. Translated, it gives CSARDRGRGTYEQYS.

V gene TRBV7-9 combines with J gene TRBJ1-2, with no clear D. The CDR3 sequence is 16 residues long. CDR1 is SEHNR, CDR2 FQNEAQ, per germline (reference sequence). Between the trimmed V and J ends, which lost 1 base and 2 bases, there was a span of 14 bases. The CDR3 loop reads CASSLVAGPRNYGYTF. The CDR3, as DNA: TGTGCCAGCAGCTTAGTGGCAGGACCACGGAACTATGGCTACACCTTC.

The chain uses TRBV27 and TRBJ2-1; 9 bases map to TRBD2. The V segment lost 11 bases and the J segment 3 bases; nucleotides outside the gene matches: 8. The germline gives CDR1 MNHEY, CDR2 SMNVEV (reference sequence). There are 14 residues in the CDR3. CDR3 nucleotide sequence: TGTGCCGTTTCGCCTAGCGGGGTCTACAATGAGCAGTTCTTC. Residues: CAVSPSGVYNEQFF.

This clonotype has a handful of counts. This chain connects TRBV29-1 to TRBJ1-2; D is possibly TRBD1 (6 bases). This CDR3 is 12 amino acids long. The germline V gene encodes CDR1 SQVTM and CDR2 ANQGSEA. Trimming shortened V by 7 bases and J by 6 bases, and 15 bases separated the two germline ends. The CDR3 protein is CSAPSGGDGYTF. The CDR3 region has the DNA TGCAGCGCCCCGAGCGGGGGCGATGGCTACACCTTC.

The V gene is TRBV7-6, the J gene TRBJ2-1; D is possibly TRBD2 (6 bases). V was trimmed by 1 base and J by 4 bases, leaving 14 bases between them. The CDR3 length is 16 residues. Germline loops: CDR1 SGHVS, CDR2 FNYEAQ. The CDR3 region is CASSLVGGSLYNEQFF. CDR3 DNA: TGTGCCAGCAGCTTAGTCGGAGGGTCCTTGTACAATGAGCAGTTCTTC.

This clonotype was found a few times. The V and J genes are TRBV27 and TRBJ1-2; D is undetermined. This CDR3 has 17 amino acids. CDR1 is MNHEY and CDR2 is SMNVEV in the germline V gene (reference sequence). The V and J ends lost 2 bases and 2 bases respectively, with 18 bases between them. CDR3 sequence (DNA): TGTGCCAGCAGTTTAATCTTTTCACCGAGAGAAAACTATGGCTACACCTTC. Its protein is CASSLIFSPRENYGYTF.